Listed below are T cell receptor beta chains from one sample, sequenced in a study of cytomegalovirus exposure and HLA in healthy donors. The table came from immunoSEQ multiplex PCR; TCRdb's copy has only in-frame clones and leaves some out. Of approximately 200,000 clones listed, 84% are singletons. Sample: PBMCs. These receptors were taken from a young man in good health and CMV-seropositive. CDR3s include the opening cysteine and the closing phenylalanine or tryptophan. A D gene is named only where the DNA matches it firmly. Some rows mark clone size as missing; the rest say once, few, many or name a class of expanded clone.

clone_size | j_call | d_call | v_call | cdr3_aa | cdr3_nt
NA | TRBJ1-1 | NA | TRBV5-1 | CASSSFPGLDTEAFF | TGCGCCAGCAGCTCCTTTCCAGGGTTAGACACTGAAGCTTTCTTT
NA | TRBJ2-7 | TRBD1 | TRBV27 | CASSLEGTGRTYEQYF | TGTGCCAGCAGTTTAGAAGGGACAGGGAGGACCTACGAGCAGTACTTC
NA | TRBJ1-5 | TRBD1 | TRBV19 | CASRDRDQPQHF | TGTGCCAGCCGGGACAGGGATCAGCCCCAGCATTTT
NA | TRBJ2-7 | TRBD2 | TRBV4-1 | CASSQVPGLGYEQYF | TGCGCCAGCAGCCAAGTTCCGGGACTAGGCTACGAGCAGTACTTC
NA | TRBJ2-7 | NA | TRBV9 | CASSTSTEPNSEQYF | TGTGCCAGCAGCACCTCGACAGAACCAAATAGTGAGCAGTACTTC
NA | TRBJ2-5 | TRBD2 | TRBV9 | CASSVGASGQEETQYF | TGTGCCAGCAGCGTAGGTGCTAGCGGGCAGGAAGAGACCCAGTACTTC
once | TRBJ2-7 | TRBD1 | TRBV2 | CASSRDSYEQYF | TGTGCCAGCTCGAGGGACAGCTACGAGCAGTACTTC
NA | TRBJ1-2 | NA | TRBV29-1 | CSVEGGGASGYTF | TGCAGCGTTGAAGGTGGGGGGGCAAGTGGCTACACCTTC
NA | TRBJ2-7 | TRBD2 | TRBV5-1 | CASSPTGLADYEQYF | TGCGCCAGCAGCCCGACGGGACTAGCGGACTACGAGCAGTACTTC
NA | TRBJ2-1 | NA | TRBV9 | CASSVSLGDEQFF | TGTGCCAGCAGCGTAAGTCTAGGGGATGAGCAGTTCTTC
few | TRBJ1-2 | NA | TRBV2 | CASSVSGYSPRGYTF | TGTGCCAGCAGTGTCTCGGGGTATTCCCCTCGTGGCTACACCTTC
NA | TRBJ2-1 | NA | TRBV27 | CASRAEQGFSSYNEQFF | TGTGCCAGCAGGGCCGAACAGGGATTTAGCTCCTACAATGAGCAGTTCTTC
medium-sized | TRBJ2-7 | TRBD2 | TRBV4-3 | CASSQDWDSGSLHEQYF | TGCGCCAGCAGCCAAGATTGGGATAGCGGGAGTCTCCACGAGCAGTACTTC
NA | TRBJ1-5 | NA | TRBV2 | CASTLGGNSNQPQHF | TGTGCCAGCACCCTGGGGGGGAATAGCAATCAGCCCCAGCATTTT
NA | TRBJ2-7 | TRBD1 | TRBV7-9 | CASSLIQGASYEQYF | TGTGCCAGCAGCCTAATACAGGGGGCCTCCTACGAGCAGTACTTC
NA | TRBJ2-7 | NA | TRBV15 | CATSRDLVGGDEQYF | TGTGCCACCAGCAGAGATCTTGTAGGGGGGGACGAGCAGTACTTC
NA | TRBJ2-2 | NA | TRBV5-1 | CASSFPGRFGNTGELFF | TGCGCCAGCAGCTTCCCGGGAAGGTTCGGGAACACCGGGGAGCTGTTTTTT
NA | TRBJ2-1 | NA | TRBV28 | CASSFWQVGYNEQFF | TGTGCCAGCAGTTTCTGGCAGGTCGGTTACAATGAGCAGTTCTTC
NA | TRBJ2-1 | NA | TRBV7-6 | CASSLVGDHNEQFF | TGTGCCAGCAGCTTAGTGGGCGACCACAATGAGCAGTTCTTC
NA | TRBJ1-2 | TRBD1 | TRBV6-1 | CASDRGANYGYTF | TGTGCCAGCGACAGGGGGGCTAACTATGGCTACACCTTC
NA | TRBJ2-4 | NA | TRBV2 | CASSVDRAKNIQYF | TGTGCCAGCAGCGTAGACAGGGCCAAAAACATTCAGTACTTC
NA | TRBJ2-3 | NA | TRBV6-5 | CASKRGKADTQYF | TGTGCCAGCAAACGGGGGAAGGCAGATACGCAGTATTTT
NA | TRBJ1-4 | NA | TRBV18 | CASSPPVAGANEKLFF | TGTGCCAGCTCACCACCGGTGGCTGGGGCCAATGAAAAACTGTTTTTT
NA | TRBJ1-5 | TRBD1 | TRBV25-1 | CASSESTGGVQPQHF | TGTGCCAGCAGTGAATCCACAGGGGGGGTTCAGCCCCAGCATTTT
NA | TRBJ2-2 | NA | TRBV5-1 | CASSLALNTGELFF | TGCGCCAGCAGCTTGGCCCTGAACACCGGGGAGCTGTTTTTT
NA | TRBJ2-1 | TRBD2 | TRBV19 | CASTLSGTSGSGAYNEQFF | TGTGCCAGTACCCTTTCCGGGACTAGCGGGAGCGGAGCCTACAATGAGCAGTTCTTC
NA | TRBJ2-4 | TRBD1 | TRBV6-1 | CASSPWDRPGNIQYF | TGTGCCAGCAGTCCTTGGGACAGGCCCGGGAACATTCAGTACTTC
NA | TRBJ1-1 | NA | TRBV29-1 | CSVAGGTTEAFF | TGCAGCGTTGCGGGAGGGACCACTGAAGCTTTCTTT
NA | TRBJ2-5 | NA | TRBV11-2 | CASSLGQLGTQYF | TGTGCCAGCAGCTTAGGTCAGCTAGGGACCCAGTACTTC
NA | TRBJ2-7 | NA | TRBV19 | CASSIGGSGYEQYF | TGTGCCAGTAGTATAGGGGGTAGCGGCTACGAGCAGTACTTC
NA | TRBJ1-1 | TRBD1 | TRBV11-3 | CASSPGQGVTNTEAFF | TGTGCCAGCAGCCCGGGACAGGGTGTGACGAACACTGAAGCTTTCTTT
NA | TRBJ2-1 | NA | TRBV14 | CASSLDTGWGNEQFF | TGTGCCAGCAGCCTAGACACGGGGTGGGGCAATGAGCAGTTCTTC
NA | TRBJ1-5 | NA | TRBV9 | CASSAGVSNQPQHF | TGTGCCAGCAGCGCCGGAGTTAGCAATCAGCCCCAGCATTTT
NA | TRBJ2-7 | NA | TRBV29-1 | CSVGMAEQYF | TGCAGCGTTGGAATGGCCGAGCAGTACTTC
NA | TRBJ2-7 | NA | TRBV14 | CASSQGTGRAIEQYF | TGTGCCAGCAGCCAAGGGACAGGGAGGGCGATCGAGCAGTACTTC
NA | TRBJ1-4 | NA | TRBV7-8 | CASSPRGGAGGEKLFF | TGTGCCAGCAGCCCCCGGGGGGGGGCGGGAGGTGAAAAACTGTTTTTT
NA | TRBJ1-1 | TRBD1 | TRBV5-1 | CASSLAYRGVNTEAFF | TGCGCCAGCAGCTTGGCCTACAGGGGAGTGAACACTGAAGCTTTCTTT
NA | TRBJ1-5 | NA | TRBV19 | CASSPGGASNQPQHF | TGTGCCAGTAGTCCCGGGGGGGCTTCCAATCAGCCCCAGCATTTT
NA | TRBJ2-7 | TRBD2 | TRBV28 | CASSFNFLLFSGTDDEQYF | TGTGCCAGCAGTTTCAATTTCCTCCTTTTCAGCGGGACTGACGACGAGCAGTACTTC
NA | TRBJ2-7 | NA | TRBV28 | CASSLGRGVKGRAQYF | TGTGCCAGCAGCTTGGGGAGGGGGGTAAAGGGTCGCGCGCAGTACTTC
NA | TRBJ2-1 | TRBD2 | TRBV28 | CASRRIAGGNYNEQFF | TGTGCCAGCAGAAGGATAGCGGGAGGGAACTACAATGAGCAGTTCTTC
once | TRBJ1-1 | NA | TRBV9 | CASSPFRVPSTEAFF | TGTGCCAGCAGCCCTTTCAGGGTGCCGAGCACTGAAGCTTTCTTT
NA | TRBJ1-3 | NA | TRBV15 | CATSTQGGRAGNTIYF | TGTGCCACCAGCACCCAGGGAGGGAGGGCCGGAAACACCATATATTTT
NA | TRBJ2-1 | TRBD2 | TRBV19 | CASSTRLAGGPVYNEQFF | TGTGCCAGTAGTACACGACTAGCGGGAGGGCCGGTCTACAATGAGCAGTTCTTC
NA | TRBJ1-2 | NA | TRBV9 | CASSATHNYGYTF | TGTGCCAGCAGCGCCACTCATAACTATGGCTACACCTTC
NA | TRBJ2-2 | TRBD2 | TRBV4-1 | CASSHLGTTNTGELFF | TGCGCCAGCAGCCACCTCGGGACTACCAACACCGGGGAGCTGTTTTTT
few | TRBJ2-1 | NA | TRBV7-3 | CASSLSPGNNEQFF | TGTGCCAGCAGCTTATCGCCGGGAAACAATGAGCAGTTCTTC
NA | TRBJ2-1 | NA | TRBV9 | CASSVVPDWHNEQFF | TGTGCCAGCAGCGTAGTCCCGGACTGGCACAATGAGCAGTTCTTC
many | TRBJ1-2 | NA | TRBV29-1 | CSVADGYTF | TGCAGCGTTGCTGATGGCTACACCTTC
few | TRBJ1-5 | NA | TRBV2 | CASSYRSSYQPQHF | TGTGCCAGCAGTTACAGGTCTTCCTATCAGCCCCAGCATTTT
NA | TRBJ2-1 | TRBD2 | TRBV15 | CATSGTSSYNEQFF | TGTGCCACCAGCGGGACTAGCTCCTACAATGAGCAGTTCTTC
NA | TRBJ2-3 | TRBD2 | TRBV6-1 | CASSEAKLAATDTQYF | TGTGCCAGCAGTGAAGCGAAACTAGCGGCCACAGATACGCAGTATTTT
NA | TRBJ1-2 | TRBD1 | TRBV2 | CASSGTGLQYGYTF | TGTGCCAGCAGTGGGACAGGCCTTCAATATGGCTACACCTTC
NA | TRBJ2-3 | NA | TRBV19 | CASKTGTNTDTQYF | TGTGCCAGTAAAACCGGGACAAACACAGATACGCAGTATTTT
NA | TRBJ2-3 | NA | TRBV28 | CASSLVAGPSTDTQYF | TGTGCCAGCAGTTTAGTGGCAGGGCCTAGCACAGATACGCAGTATTTT
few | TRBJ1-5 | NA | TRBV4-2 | CASSQESGNQPQHF | TGTGCCAGCAGCCAAGAGTCAGGGAATCAGCCCCAGCATTTT
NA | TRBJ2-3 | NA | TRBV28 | CASRLWGVRRGDTDTQYF | TGTGCCAGCAGGCTGTGGGGCGTCCGGAGAGGAGACACAGATACGCAGTATTTT
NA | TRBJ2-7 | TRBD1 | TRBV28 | CASSRDRRRGGSIGYEQYF | TGTGCCAGCAGTCGGGACAGGCGCCGTGGGGGAAGCATTGGCTACGAGCAGTACTTC